Listed below are T cell receptor beta chains from one sample, sequenced in a study of cytomegalovirus exposure and HLA in healthy donors. Some clones are missing from TCRdb's copy, which holds only in-frame ones; the method was immunoSEQ multiplex PCR. The sample lists about 140,000 clones; around 80% were seen once. The sequenced sample consisted of PBMCs. All receptors derive from a male donor in good health and CMV-seropositive. CDR3s leave out the opening cysteine and the closing phenylalanine or tryptophan. A D gene is named only where the DNA matches it firmly. Clone size, where shown, is once, few, many, or a class for clones that have expanded.

v_call	clone_size	d_call	j_call	cdr3_aa
TRBV7-3	-	TRBD1	TRBJ2-3	ASSPRQGGTDTQY
TRBV7-2	once	TRBD2	TRBJ2-5	ASSITSGSEETQY
TRBV4-1	-	-	TRBJ1-5	ASSLTGDNQPQH
TRBV28	once	TRBD2	TRBJ2-7	ASRGGLAGAEQY
TRBV14	-	TRBD1	TRBJ1-4	ASSRTWGQPSEKLF
TRBV10-3	-	-	TRBJ2-5	AISDPTFNSFGGETQY
TRBV19	-	TRBD1	TRBJ1-5	ASSIGGGDRNQPQH
TRBV5-4	-	TRBD2	TRBJ2-1	ASSYLAGGSHEQF
TRBV29-1	-	-	TRBJ1-2	SAGPADNYYGYT
TRBV7-9	-	TRBD1	TRBJ1-3	ASSAWDRLLGNTIY
TRBV29-1	-	TRBD1	TRBJ1-2	SVGGFTGAVGYT
TRBV5-1	-	-	TRBJ1-1	ASSFRGSAPEAF
TRBV6-1	-	-	TRBJ1-5	ACTGIQPQH
TRBV18	-	-	TRBJ2-7	ASSHRELTYEQY
TRBV5-1	-	-	TRBJ2-7	ASSLAAADYEQY
TRBV6-5	-	-	TRBJ2-7	ASSYFQGGEQY
TRBV5-1	-	TRBD1	TRBJ2-5	ASSLGQEEETQY
TRBV2	-	-	TRBJ1-5	ASSLAGSTQPQH
TRBV6-6	-	-	TRBJ2-5	ASSYSPRSDAAQY
TRBV9	-	TRBD2	TRBJ2-2	ASSPANPAGLLPGELF
TRBV6-5	-	-	TRBJ1-3	ASSYSQGNTIY
TRBV6-5	-	-	TRBJ2-2	ASNRRANTGELF
TRBV29-1	once	-	TRBJ1-2	SVGSDGYT
TRBV5-4	few	TRBD2	TRBJ2-1	ASSRTSGNEQF
TRBV6-6	-	TRBD2	-	ASRTSGASYEQY
TRBV28	-	-	TRBJ2-3	ASSQIGRPTDTQY
TRBV23-1	-	-	TRBJ1-5	ASSQEGRGQPQH
TRBV11-2	once	-	TRBJ2-1	ASSFRSDEQF
TRBV4-2	-	-	TRBJ2-7	ASSQELVSYEQY
TRBV4-3	-	-	TRBJ1-4	ASSQVPRGANEKLF
TRBV29-1	-	TRBD1	TRBJ1-1	SVEAQGADTEAF
TRBV20-1	-	-	TRBJ2-7	SATDHSEQY
TRBV19	-	-	TRBJ1-1	ASSIVGIGGDTEAF
TRBV2	-	TRBD1	TRBJ1-5	ASSLGQGNQPQH
TRBV10-3	-	TRBD2	TRBJ2-4	AISETLAGVH
TRBV5-1	-	-	TRBJ1-2	ASSLNRADYGYT
TRBV2	-	TRBD1	TRBJ1-2	ASRMGWGDRARDYGYT
TRBV30	few	TRBD1	TRBJ2-1	ARTGTGKFNEQF
TRBV5-8	-	TRBD1	TRBJ2-7	ASRSRTGAYYEQY
TRBV4-1	few	-	TRBJ1-1	ASSQDSSNTEAF
TRBV6-6	once	TRBD1	TRBJ2-1	ASSSGTGQGEQF
TRBV4-3	few	TRBD2	TRBJ2-1	ASSQDQTSGSRPAF
TRBV5-1	-	TRBD2	TRBJ2-7	ASSLYGGGRDEQY
TRBV11-1	-	TRBD2	TRBJ2-7	ASSLGTSGSGQY
TRBV7-2	-	TRBD2	TRBJ2-1	ASSLRTAGDEQF
TRBV19	-	-	TRBJ2-1	ATNRGSSYNEQF
TRBV7-2	-	-	TRBJ2-3	ASSLSAAADTQY
TRBV10-3	-	TRBD2	TRBJ2-5	AISSSGRQETQY
TRBV19	-	TRBD1	TRBJ1-2	ASSAGGADYGYT
TRBV7-8	-	-	TRBJ2-2	ASSLATQNTGELF
TRBV10-3	-	TRBD1	TRBJ2-7	AISEGDRAYEQY
TRBV4-3	-	-	TRBJ2-7	ASSQGTGPSYEQY
TRBV5-1	once	-	TRBJ2-7	ASSFGGGLYEQY